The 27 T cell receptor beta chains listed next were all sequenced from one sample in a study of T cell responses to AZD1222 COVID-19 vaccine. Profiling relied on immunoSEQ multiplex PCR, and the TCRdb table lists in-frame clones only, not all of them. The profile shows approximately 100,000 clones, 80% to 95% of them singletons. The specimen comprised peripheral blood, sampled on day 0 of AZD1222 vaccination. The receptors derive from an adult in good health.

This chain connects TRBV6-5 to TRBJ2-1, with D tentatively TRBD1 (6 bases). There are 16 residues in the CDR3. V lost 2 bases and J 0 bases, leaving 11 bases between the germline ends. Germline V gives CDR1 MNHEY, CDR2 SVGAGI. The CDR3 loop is CASSYRRGSSYNEQFF. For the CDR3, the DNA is TGTGCCAGCAGTTACCGCAGGGGTAGCTCCTACAATGAGCAGTTCTTC.

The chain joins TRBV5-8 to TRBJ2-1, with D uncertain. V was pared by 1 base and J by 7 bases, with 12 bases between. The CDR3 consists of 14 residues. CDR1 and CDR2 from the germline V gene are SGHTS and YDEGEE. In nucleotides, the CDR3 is TGTGCCAGCAGCTTGTCAGGTACTCTAAATGAGCAGTTCTTC. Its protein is CASSLSGTLNEQFF. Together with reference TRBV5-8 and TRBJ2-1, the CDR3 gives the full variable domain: EAGVTQSPTHLIKTRGQQATLRCSPISGHTSVYWYQQALGLGLQFLLWYDEGEERNRGNFPPRFSGRQFPNYSSELNVNALELEDSALYLCASSLSGTLNEQFFGPGTRLTVL.

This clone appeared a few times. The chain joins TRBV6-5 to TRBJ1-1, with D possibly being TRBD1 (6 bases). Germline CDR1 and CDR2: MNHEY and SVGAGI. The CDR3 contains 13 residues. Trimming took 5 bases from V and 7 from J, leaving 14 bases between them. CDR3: CASSLSGTIEAFF. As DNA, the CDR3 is TGTGCCAGCAGTCTTTCGGGGACAATTGAAGCTTTCTTT.

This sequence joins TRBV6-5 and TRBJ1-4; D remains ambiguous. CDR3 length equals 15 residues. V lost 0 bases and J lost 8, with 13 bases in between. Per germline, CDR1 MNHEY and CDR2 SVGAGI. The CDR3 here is CASSYSLPPGEKLFF. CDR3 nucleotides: TGTGCCAGCAGTTACTCGTTACCTCCCGGCGAAAAACTGTTTTTT.

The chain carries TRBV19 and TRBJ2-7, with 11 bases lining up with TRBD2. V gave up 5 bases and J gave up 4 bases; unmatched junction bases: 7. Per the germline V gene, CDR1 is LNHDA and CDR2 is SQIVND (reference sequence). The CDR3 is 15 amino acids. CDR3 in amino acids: CASSFGLAGQYEQYF. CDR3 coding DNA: TGTGCCAGTAGTTTCGGACTAGCGGGTCAGTACGAGCAGTACTTC.

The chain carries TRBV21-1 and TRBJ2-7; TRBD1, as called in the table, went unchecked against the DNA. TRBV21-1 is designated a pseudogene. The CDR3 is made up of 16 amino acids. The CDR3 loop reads CASRGFGTAPLYEQYF. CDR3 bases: TGTGCCAGCAGGGGTTTTGGGACAGCGCCCCTCTACGAGCAGTACTTC.

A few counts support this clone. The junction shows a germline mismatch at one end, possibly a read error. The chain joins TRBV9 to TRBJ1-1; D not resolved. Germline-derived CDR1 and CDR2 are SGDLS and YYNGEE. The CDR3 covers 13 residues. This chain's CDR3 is CASSVGRVGERAF. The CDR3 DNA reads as TGTGCCAGCAGCGTAGGTAGAGTTGGCGAGAGGGCTTTT.

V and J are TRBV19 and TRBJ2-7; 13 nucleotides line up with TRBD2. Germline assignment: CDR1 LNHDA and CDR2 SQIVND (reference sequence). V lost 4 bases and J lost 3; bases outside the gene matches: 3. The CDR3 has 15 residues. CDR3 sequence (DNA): TGTGCCAGTAGTAAGACTAGCGGGGGGATCTACGAGCAGTACTTC. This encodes CASSKTSGGIYEQYF.

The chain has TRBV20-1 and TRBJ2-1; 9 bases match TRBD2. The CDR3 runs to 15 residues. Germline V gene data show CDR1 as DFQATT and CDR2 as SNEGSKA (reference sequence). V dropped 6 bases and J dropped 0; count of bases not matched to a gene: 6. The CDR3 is CSASSGGSSYNEQFF. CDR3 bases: TGCAGTGCAAGTAGCGGGGGCAGCTCCTACAATGAGCAGTTCTTC.

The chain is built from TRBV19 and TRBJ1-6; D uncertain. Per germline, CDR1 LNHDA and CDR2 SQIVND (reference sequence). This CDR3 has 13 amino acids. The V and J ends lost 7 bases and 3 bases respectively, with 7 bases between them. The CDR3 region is CASKGNYNSPLHF. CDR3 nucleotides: TGTGCCAGTAAAGGGAACTATAATTCACCCCTCCACTTT.

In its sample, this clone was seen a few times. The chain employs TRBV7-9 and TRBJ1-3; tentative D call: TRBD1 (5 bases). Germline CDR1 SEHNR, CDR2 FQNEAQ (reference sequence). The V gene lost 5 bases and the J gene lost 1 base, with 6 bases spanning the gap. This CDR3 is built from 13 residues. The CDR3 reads CASSGGSGNTIYF. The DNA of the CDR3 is TGTGCCAGCAGCGGGGGTTCTGGAAACACCATATATTTT.

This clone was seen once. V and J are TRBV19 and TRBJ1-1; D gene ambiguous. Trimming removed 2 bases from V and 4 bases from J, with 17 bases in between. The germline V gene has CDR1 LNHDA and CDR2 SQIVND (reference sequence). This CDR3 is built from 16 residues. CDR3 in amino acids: CASSIRSEISVTEAFF. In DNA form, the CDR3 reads TGTGCCAGTAGTATAAGGTCAGAAATTTCGGTCACTGAAGCTTTCTTT.

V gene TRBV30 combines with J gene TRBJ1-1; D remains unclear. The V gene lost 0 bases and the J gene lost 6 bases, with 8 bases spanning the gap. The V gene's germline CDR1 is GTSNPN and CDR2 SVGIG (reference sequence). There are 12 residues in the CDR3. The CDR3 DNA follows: TGTGCCTGGAGTGTCTGGAGTGCTGAAGCTTTCTTT. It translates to CAWSVWSAEAFF.

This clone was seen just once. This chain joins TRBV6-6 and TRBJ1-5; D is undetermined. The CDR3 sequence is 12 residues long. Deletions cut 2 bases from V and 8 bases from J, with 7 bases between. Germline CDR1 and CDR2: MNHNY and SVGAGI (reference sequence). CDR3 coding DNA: TGTGCCAGCAGTTACGGGGAAGAGCCCCAGCATTTT. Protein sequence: CASSYGEEPQHF.

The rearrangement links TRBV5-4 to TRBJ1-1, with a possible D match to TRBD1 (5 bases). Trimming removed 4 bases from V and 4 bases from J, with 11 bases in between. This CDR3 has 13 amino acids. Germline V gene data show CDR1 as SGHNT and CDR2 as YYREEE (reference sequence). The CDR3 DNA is TGTGCCAGCAGCCGCCGGGGGGGCACTGAAGCTTTCTTT. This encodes CASSRRGGTEAFF. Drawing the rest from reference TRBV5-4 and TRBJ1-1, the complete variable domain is ETGVTQSPTHLIKTRGQQVTLRCSSQSGHNTVSWYQQALGQGPQFIFQYYREEENGRGNFPPRFSGLQFPNYSSELNVNALELDDSALYLCASSRRGGTEAFFGQGTRLTVV.

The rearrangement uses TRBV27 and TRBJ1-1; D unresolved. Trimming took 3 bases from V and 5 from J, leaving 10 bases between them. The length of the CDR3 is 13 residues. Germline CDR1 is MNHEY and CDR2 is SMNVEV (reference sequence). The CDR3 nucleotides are TGTGCCAGCAGTTTGTTGGGGTGGACTGAAGCTTTCTTT. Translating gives CASSLLGWTEAFF.

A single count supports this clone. Written as DNA, the CDR3 is TGTGCCAGTAGTATTACAGGGGCCTATGGCTACACCTTC. Translated, it gives CASSITGAYGYTF. J is TRBJ1-2 and V is TRBV19; 7 bases map to TRBD1. J lost 4 bases, V lost 3 bases, and 2 bases had no gene match. Per germline, CDR1 LNHDA and CDR2 SQIVND (reference sequence). The CDR3 spans 13 residues.

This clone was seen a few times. The CDR3 here is CASSHRQKQYGYTF. DNA for the CDR3: TGTGCCAGCAGCCACCGACAGAAGCAGTATGGCTACACCTTC. The chain links TRBV7-2 to TRBJ1-2; D perhaps matches TRBD1 (5 bases). Germline V gene data show CDR1 as SGHTA and CDR2 as FQGNSA. V was trimmed by 5 bases and J by 5 bases, leaving 15 bases between them. The CDR3 extends over 14 amino acids.

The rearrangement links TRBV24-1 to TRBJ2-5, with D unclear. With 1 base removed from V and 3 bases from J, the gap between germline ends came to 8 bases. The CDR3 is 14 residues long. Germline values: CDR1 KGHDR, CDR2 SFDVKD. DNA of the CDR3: TGTGCCACCAGTGATTTTGGGGTAGAAGAGACCCAGTACTTC. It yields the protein CATSDFGVEETQYF.

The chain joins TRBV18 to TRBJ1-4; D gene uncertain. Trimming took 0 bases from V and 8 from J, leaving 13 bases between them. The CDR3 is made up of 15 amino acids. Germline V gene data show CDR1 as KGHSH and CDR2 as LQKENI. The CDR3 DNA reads TGTGCCAGCTCACCACCGATAGGGTATGGGGAAAAACTGTTTTTT. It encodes CASSPPIGYGEKLFF.

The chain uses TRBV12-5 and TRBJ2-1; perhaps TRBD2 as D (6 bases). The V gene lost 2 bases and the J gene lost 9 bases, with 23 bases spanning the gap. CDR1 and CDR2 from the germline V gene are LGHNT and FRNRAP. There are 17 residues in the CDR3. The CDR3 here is CASGLPWGTRTVGEQFF. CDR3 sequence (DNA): TGTGCTAGTGGTTTGCCTTGGGGGACTCGGACGGTTGGTGAGCAGTTCTTC.

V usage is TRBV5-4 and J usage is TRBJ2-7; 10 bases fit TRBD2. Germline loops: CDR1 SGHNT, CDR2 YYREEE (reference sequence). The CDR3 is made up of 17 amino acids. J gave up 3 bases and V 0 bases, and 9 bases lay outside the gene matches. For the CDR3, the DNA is TGTGCCAGCAGCTTGGCCCTACTAGCGGGGACCGACTACGAGCAGTACTTC. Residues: CASSLALLAGTDYEQYF.

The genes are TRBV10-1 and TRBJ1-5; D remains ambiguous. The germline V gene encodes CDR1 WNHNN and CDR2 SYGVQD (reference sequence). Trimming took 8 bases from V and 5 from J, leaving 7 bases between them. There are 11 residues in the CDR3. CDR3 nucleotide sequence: TGCGCCAGCGGAGGAGATCAGCCCCAGCATTTT. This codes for CASGGDQPQHF.

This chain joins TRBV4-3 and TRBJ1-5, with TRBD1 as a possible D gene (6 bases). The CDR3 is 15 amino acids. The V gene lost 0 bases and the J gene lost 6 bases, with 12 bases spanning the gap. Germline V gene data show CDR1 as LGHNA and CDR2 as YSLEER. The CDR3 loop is CASSQEGGPAQPQHF. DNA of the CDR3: TGCGCCAGCAGCCAAGAGGGGGGCCCCGCTCAGCCCCAGCATTTT.

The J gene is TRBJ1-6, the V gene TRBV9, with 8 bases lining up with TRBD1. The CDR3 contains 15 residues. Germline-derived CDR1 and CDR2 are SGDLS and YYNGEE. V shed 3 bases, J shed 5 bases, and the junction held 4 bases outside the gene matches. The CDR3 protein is CASSGGQVNNSPLHF. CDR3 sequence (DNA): TGTGCCAGCAGCGGGGGACAGGTTAATAATTCACCCCTCCACTTT.

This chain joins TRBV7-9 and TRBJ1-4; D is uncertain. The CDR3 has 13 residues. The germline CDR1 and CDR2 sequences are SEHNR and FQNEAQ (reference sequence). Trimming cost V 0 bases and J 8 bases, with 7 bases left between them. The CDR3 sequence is CASSLALGEKLFF. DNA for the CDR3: TGTGCCAGCAGCTTAGCGCTCGGGGAAAAACTGTTTTTT.

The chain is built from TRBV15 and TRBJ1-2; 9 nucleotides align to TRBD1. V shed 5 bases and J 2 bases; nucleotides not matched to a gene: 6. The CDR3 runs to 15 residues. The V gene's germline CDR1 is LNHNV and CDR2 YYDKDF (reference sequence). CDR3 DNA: TGTGCCACCAGCCGACGGACAGGGGAAAACTATGGCTACACCTTC. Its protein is CATSRRTGENYGYTF.